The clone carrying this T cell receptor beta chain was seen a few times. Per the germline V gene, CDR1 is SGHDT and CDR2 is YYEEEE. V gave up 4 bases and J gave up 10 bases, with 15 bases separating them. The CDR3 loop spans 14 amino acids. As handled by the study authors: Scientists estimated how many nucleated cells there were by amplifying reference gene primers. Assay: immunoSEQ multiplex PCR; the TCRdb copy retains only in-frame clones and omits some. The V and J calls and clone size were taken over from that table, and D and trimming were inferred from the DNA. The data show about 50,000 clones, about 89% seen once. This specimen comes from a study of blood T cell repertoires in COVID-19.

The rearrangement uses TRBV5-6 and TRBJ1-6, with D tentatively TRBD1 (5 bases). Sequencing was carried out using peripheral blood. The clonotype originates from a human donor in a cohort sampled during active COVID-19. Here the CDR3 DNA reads TGTGCCAGCAGCGCGGGGTTCCGGGACTCACCCCTCCACTTT. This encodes CASSAGFRDSPLHF.